Sequencing of this TCR beta chain was carried out in a study of T cell changes during pregnancy in multiple sclerosis. Germline trimming cut 1 base from V and 3 bases from J; bases unmatched to any gene: 5. Germline assignment: CDR1 SGHDT and CDR2 YYEEEE. CDR3 length: 15 residues. Profiling relied on immunoSEQ multiplex PCR, and the TCRdb table lists in-frame clones only, not all of them. The sample lists some 41,000 clones; nearly 90% were seen once. The material sequenced was CD8+ T cells from peripheral blood mononuclear cells, taken in the first trimester of pregnancy. This chain connects TRBV5-6 to TRBJ2-5, with 8 nucleotides matching TRBD1. This receptor was taken from a female donor with multiple sclerosis, enrolled in a pregnancy study. The CDR3 DNA is TGTGCCAGCAGCTTGACAGGGGGTAAGGAAGAGACCCAGTACTTC. Translated, it gives CASSLTGGKEETQYF.